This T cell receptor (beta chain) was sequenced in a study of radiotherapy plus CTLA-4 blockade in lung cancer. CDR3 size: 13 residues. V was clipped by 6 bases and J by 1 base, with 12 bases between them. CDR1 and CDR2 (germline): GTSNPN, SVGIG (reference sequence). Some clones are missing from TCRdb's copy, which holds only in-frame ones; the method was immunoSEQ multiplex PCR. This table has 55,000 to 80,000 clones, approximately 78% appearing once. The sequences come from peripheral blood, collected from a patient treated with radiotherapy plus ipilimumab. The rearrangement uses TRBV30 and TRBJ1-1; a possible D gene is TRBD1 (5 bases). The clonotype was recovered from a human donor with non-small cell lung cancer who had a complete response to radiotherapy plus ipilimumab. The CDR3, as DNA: TGTGCCTGTAGCCGGGACGAGAACACTGAAGCTTTCTTT. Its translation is CACSRDENTEAFF.